This T cell receptor (beta chain) came from a study of cytomegalovirus exposure and HLA in healthy donors. General observations from the study: The study labeled roughly 160 TCR beta chains cytomegalovirus-associated. Within an earlier analysis, most TCR beta V segments proved productive either about 90% or about 30% of the time.

Amplification used 60 Vbeta primers and 13 Jbeta primers. Libraries were prepared by immunoSEQ multiplex PCR; TCRdb keeps only in-frame clonotypes and omits some of them. The profile shows about 120,000 clones, 80% of them singletons. Remarks on this clone: Its antigen is currently unknown.

The CDR3 consists of 16 residues. Germline V gene lookup returns CDR1 SQVTM and CDR2 ANQGSEA. The trim removed 2 bases at V and 11 bases at J, leaving 19 bases unmatched. This TCR derives from a man aged 30 to 39 in good health and CMV-seropositive. The sequenced sample was PBMCs. The genes are TRBV29-1 and TRBJ1-1, with 8 positions matching TRBD1. The CDR3 is CSVESVTGQGARGAFF. The CDR3, as DNA: TGCAGCGTTGAAAGCGTTACCGGGCAGGGGGCTCGAGGGGCTTTCTTT.